One and the same sample provided the 13 T cell receptor beta chains below, sequenced in a study of graft-versus-host responses after intestinal transplantation (TCRdb year 2021). Library method: the immunoSEQ multiplex PCR assay. TCRdb limited this immuneACCESS table to in-frame rearrangements with V and J called. A share of clones is missing; checked studies link under half to unresolved V genes, and the rest is unexplained. This sample comprises fewer than 45,000 clones, about 90% of them detected only once. The top ten hold 2% to 3% of the sample. This specimen was PBMCs, taken 300 to 320 days after intestinal transplant. The receptors shown here come from a human patient who received an intestinal transplant, so some T cells may come from the graft donor.

The genes are TRBV5-1 and TRBJ2-3; tentatively, D is TRBD2 (5 bases). There are 16 residues in the CDR3. The V gene lost 4 bases and the J gene lost 1 base, with 16 bases spanning the gap. Per germline, CDR1 SGHRS and CDR2 YFSETQ. CDR3 coding DNA: TGCGCCAGCAGCGCCCTAGCAACTTCCCGCACAGATACGCAGTATTTT. Translating gives CASSALATSRTDTQYF.

The chain joins TRBV9 to TRBJ1-3; possible D gene TRBD1, 6 bases. V was trimmed by 3 bases and J by 4 bases, leaving 11 bases between them. CDR3 size: 14 residues. In germline, CDR1 is SGDLS, CDR2 YYNGEE. As DNA, the CDR3 is TGTGCCAGCAGCGCCCGGACAGCCGGAAACACCATATATTTT. Amino acids: CASSARTAGNTIYF.

This clone showed up just once. V is TRBV29-1 and J is TRBJ2-1; no clear D. V dropped 7 bases and J dropped 5 bases, with 15 bases sitting between them. From germline, CDR1 is SQVTM and CDR2 ANQGSEA. The CDR3 length is 13 residues. CDR3 bases: TGCAGCGCTAGACGGGTTCCCAACAATGAGCAGTTCTTC. Residues: CSARRVPNNEQFF.

The CDR3 spells CASTQEGGLGYNEQFF. The CDR3 DNA reads as TGTGCCAGCACCCAAGAAGGGGGATTAGGCTACAATGAGCAGTTCTTC. The chain couples TRBV9 to TRBJ2-1; TRBD1 might be the D (6 bases). V was shortened by 6 bases and J by 3 bases, with 19 bases between the two germline ends. CDR3 length: 16 residues. The germline gives CDR1 SGDLS, CDR2 YYNGEE.

The rearrangement uses TRBV4-1 and TRBJ2-7; 12 positions agree with TRBD2. The CDR3 is 17 residues long. V shed 1 base and J 6 bases; nucleotides not matched to a gene: 10. Germline V gene lookup returns CDR1 MGHRA and CDR2 YSYEKL. For the CDR3, the DNA is TGCGCCAGCAGCCAAGCGTCACTAGCGGGGGGCCCCAGCGAGCAGTACTTC. Amino acid sequence: CASSQASLAGGPSEQYF.

This sequence joins TRBV2 and TRBJ2-5, with TRBD1 identical over 9 bases. Germline V gene lookup returns CDR1 SNHLY and CDR2 FYNNEI. Trimming removed 7 bases from V and 7 bases from J; junction bases left unmatched: 10. CDR3 length: 14 residues. Here the CDR3 DNA reads TGTGCCAGCAACTCGGACAGGGGCCGAGGGACCCAGTACTTC. Its protein is CASNSDRGRGTQYF.

V and J are TRBV6-5 and TRBJ1-6; 7 bases align to TRBD1. V was pared by 5 bases and J by 10 bases, with 8 bases of the junction left unmatched. Germline lookup yields CDR1 MNHEY and CDR2 SVGAGI. This CDR3 is built from 14 residues. CDR3 region: CASSERQGRSPLHF. Here the CDR3 DNA reads TGTGCCAGCAGTGAGAGACAGGGTCGATCACCCCTCCACTTT.

This chain joins TRBV6-5 and TRBJ1-2, with 9 bases identical to TRBD1. V lost 6 bases and J lost 8; bases outside the gene matches: 7. The CDR3 loop spans 13 amino acids. Germline V gene lookup returns CDR1 MNHEY and CDR2 SVGAGI. The CDR3 spells CASRPGTGNGYTF. The CDR3 coding sequence is TGTGCCAGCAGACCCGGGACAGGGAACGGCTACACCTTC.

The chain joins TRBV6-6 to TRBJ2-7, with D perhaps matching TRBD1 (6 bases). There are 13 residues in the CDR3. CDR1 is MNHNY, CDR2 SVGAGI, per germline (reference sequence). V was pared by 7 bases and J by 3 bases, with 13 bases between. CDR3 in amino acids: CASTPGQFYEQYF. The CDR3 region has the DNA TGTGCCAGCACCCCCGGACAGTTCTACGAGCAGTACTTC.

The V and J genes are TRBV28 and TRBJ2-3; D is perhaps TRBD1 (5 bases). From germline, CDR1 is MDHEN and CDR2 SYDVKM. The V gene lost 6 bases and the J gene lost 4 bases, with 14 bases spanning the gap. The CDR3 covers 14 residues. Here the CDR3 DNA reads TGTGCCAGCAGATCACACCTAGGGGCAGATACGCAGTATTTT. It yields the protein CASRSHLGADTQYF.

This chain connects TRBV2 to TRBJ1-6; 10 bases map to TRBD1. The J segment lost 6 bases and the V segment lost 10 bases, leaving 3 bases of the junction unmatched. The CDR3 totals 13 residues. Germline CDR1 SNHLY, CDR2 FYNNEI. The chain's CDR3 is CATRQGANSPLHF. In DNA, the CDR3 is TGTGCCACCAGACAGGGGGCTAATTCACCCCTCCACTTT.

This clone was seen a single time. CDR3 in DNA: TGTGCCAGCAGCCAGGACAGGTGGGTGACTGAAGCTTTCTTT. This sequence encodes CASSQDRWVTEAFF. The chain is built from TRBV4-2 and TRBJ1-1; 7 bases line up with TRBD1. The V gene end was trimmed by 3 bases and the J gene end by 5 bases; junction bases not matched to a gene: 6. The CDR3 runs to 14 residues. Per germline, CDR1 LGHNA and CDR2 YNFKEQ.

The chain couples TRBV11-2 to TRBJ1-6; D gene uncertain. Germline V gene sequence: CDR1 SGHAT, CDR2 FQNNGV. The V and J ends lost 1 base and 7 bases respectively, with 8 bases between them. The CDR3 runs to 14 residues. The CDR3: CASSLGRLNSPLHF. CDR3 nucleotide sequence: TGTGCCAGCAGCTTAGGCAGGTTAAATTCACCCCTCCACTTT. Full variable domain (missing parts from reference TRBV11-2 and TRBJ1-6): EAGVAQSPRYKIIEKRQSVAFWCNPISGHATLYWYQQILGQGPKLLIQFQNNGVVDDSQLPKDRFSAERLKGVDSTLKIQPAKLEDSAVYLCASSLGRLNSPLHFGNGTRLTVT.